This T cell receptor beta chain appears in the sequencing data of a study of patients and donors after allogeneic stem cell transplantation. TCRdb re-called the RT-PCR reads through MiXCR, storing one row per CDR3 protein. This table has fewer than 500,000 distinct CDR3 sequences, around 16% appearing once. The length of the CDR3 is 13 residues. V shed 1 base and J shed 5 bases, with 6 bases lying between them. Germline lookup yields CDR1 SGHTA and CDR2 FQGNSA. This chain uses TRBV7-2 with TRBJ1-5; unclear D gene. Sequenced material: blood, either unsorted or a sorted T cell fraction (not recorded which). This TCR derives from a human donor who was either an allogeneic HSCT recipient or a stem cell or donor lymphocyte infusion donor (not recorded which). It is not recorded whose cells these are; they may come from a transplant donor. This CDR3 reads CASSLGTYQPQHF. The CDR3 nucleotides read TGTGCCAGCAGCTTAGGGACCTATCAGCCCCAGCATTTT. The full variable domain, rest sourced from reference TRBV7-2 and TRBJ1-5, is GAGVSQSPSNKVTEKGKDVELRCDPISGHTALYWYRQSLGQGLEFLIYFQGNSAPDKSGLPSDRFSAERTGGSVSTLTIQRTQQEDSAVYLCASSLGTYQPQHFGDGTRLSIL.